A selection of T cell receptor beta chains follows, all from one sample in a study of OX40 agonist ivuxolimab in advanced cancers. Here immunoSEQ multiplex PCR was the method, and the copy in TCRdb shows in-frame clones only, minus some. The sample contains roughly 76,000 clones, about 93% of which appear only once. The starting material was CD4+ or CD8+ T cells sorted from blood, obtained in a trial of the OX40 agonist ivuxolimab. These receptor sequences come from an adult with an advanced solid tumor such as melanoma, head and neck, liver or kidney cancer. CDR3s include the opening cysteine and the closing phenylalanine or tryptophan. D genes are given only for firm matches. Clone size, where shown, is once, few, many, or a class for clones that have expanded.

j_gene: TRBJ1-1; abundance: -; v_gene: TRBV7-8; d_gene: -; len: 16; CDR3nt: TGTGCCAGCAGGTCACCCAAAGGGGACTTGAACACTGAAGCTTTCTTT; CDR3aa: CASRSPKGDLNTEAFF
j_gene: TRBJ2-7; abundance: once; v_gene: TRBV4-3; d_gene: TRBD1; len: 16; CDR3nt: TGCGCCAGCAGCCAAGATAGGGAGACAGGGTTTTTCGAGCAGTACTTC; CDR3aa: CASSQDRETGFFEQYF
j_gene: TRBJ1-1; abundance: -; v_gene: TRBV6-1; d_gene: TRBD1; len: 15; CDR3nt: TGTGCCAGCAGTGACCCGACAGGGAGGAACACTGAAGCTTTCTTT; CDR3aa: CASSDPTGRNTEAFF
j_gene: TRBJ2-1; abundance: -; v_gene: TRBV6-1; d_gene: -; len: 15; CDR3nt: TGTGCCAGCAGTGAATATGGGGGCTCTTACAATGAGCAGTTCTTC; CDR3aa: CASSEYGGSYNEQFF
j_gene: TRBJ2-1; abundance: -; v_gene: TRBV11-3; d_gene: TRBD2; len: 15; CDR3nt: TGTGCCAGCAGCTTAGATCCTAGCGGGAGTAGTGAGCAGTTCTTC; CDR3aa: CASSLDPSGSSEQFF
j_gene: TRBJ2-5; abundance: -; v_gene: TRBV6-5; d_gene: -; len: 14; CDR3nt: TGTGCCAGCAGTTCCACTGGCGAGCAAGAGACCCAGTACTTC; CDR3aa: CASSSTGEQETQYF
j_gene: TRBJ2-7; abundance: -; v_gene: TRBV7-9; d_gene: -; len: 12; CDR3nt: TGTGCCAGCAGCCTCAAGGCCTACGAGCAGTACTTC; CDR3aa: CASSLKAYEQYF
j_gene: TRBJ2-7; abundance: -; v_gene: TRBV7-8; d_gene: TRBD1; len: 14; CDR3nt: TGTGCCAGCAGCTTAGGACAGGGGGCCTACGAGCAGTACTTC; CDR3aa: CASSLGQGAYEQYF
j_gene: TRBJ2-1; abundance: -; v_gene: TRBV27; d_gene: -; len: 13; CDR3nt: TGTGCCAGCAGTTTATTGGAGGGGAATGAGCAGTTCTTC; CDR3aa: CASSLLEGNEQFF
j_gene: TRBJ2-7; abundance: -; v_gene: TRBV19; d_gene: TRBD2; len: 15; CDR3nt: TGTGCCAGTAGTTCCGGACTAGCGGGAACCTACGAGCAGTACTTC; CDR3aa: CASSSGLAGTYEQYF
j_gene: TRBJ1-2; abundance: -; v_gene: TRBV27; d_gene: TRBD1; len: 13; CDR3nt: TGTGCCAGCAGGGGGACAGGGTTTTATGGCTACACCTTC; CDR3aa: CASRGTGFYGYTF
j_gene: TRBJ1-3; abundance: -; v_gene: TRBV7-8; d_gene: -; len: 14; CDR3nt: TGTGCCAGCAGCTTACGGGTTTCTGGAAACACCATATATTTT; CDR3aa: CASSLRVSGNTIYF
j_gene: TRBJ1-1; abundance: -; v_gene: TRBV19; d_gene: TRBD1; len: 17; CDR3nt: TGTGCCAGTAACCCTCACCGGGACAGGGATAGTGGAGCTGAAGCTTTCTTT; CDR3aa: CASNPHRDRDSGAEAFF
j_gene: TRBJ2-2; abundance: -; v_gene: TRBV28; d_gene: -; len: 14; CDR3nt: TGTGCCAGCAGTTTCGGCAAGAACACCGGGGAGCTGTTTTTT; CDR3aa: CASSFGKNTGELFF
j_gene: TRBJ1-1; abundance: -; v_gene: TRBV9; d_gene: TRBD1; len: 17; CDR3nt: TGTGCCAGCAGTACCTCACAGGGGGACGAGATGAACACTGAAGCTTTCTTT; CDR3aa: CASSTSQGDEMNTEAFF
j_gene: TRBJ1-1; abundance: -; v_gene: TRBV6-6; d_gene: -; len: 13; CDR3nt: TGTGCCAGCAGTCCGGGGGGTCCCCTGCAGGCTTTCTTT; CDR3aa: CASSPGGPLQAFF
j_gene: TRBJ2-2; abundance: -; v_gene: TRBV19; d_gene: TRBD1; len: 15; CDR3nt: TGTGCCAGTAGTAAACAGGGGGCGTTCACCGGGGAGCTGTTTTTT; CDR3aa: CASSKQGAFTGELFF
j_gene: TRBJ2-2; abundance: -; v_gene: TRBV6-1; d_gene: -; len: 12; CDR3nt: TGTGCCAGCAGTTTCCACACCGGGGAGCTGTTTTTT; CDR3aa: CASSFHTGELFF
j_gene: TRBJ2-1; abundance: once; v_gene: TRBV28; d_gene: -; len: 12; CDR3nt: TGTGCCAGCAGTTTGCGCGGCAATGAGCAGTTCTTC; CDR3aa: CASSLRGNEQFF
j_gene: TRBJ2-5; abundance: -; v_gene: TRBV18; d_gene: -; len: 14; CDR3nt: TGTGCCAGCTCACCACCAAGGGGCGGAGAGACCCAGTACTTC; CDR3aa: CASSPPRGGETQYF
j_gene: TRBJ2-2; abundance: -; v_gene: TRBV29-1; d_gene: -; len: 15; CDR3nt: TGCAGCGTTGAAGATCTGGCTCTGCACACCGGGGAGCTGTTTTTT; CDR3aa: CSVEDLALHTGELFF
j_gene: TRBJ2-7; abundance: once; v_gene: TRBV6-1; d_gene: TRBD2; len: 13; CDR3nt: TGTGCCAGCAGCCCCGGGACTAACTACGAGCAGTACTTC; CDR3aa: CASSPGTNYEQYF
j_gene: TRBJ2-1; abundance: -; v_gene: TRBV7-9; d_gene: -; len: 13; CDR3nt: TGTGCCAGCAGCCTAGGGCAGGGGAATGAGCAGTTCTTC; CDR3aa: CASSLGQGNEQFF
j_gene: TRBJ2-1; abundance: -; v_gene: TRBV13; d_gene: -; len: 11; CDR3nt: TGTGCCAGCAGCGCCCACAATGAGCAGTTCTTC; CDR3aa: CASSAHNEQFF